The 30 T cell receptor beta chains reported below all come from one sample, sequenced in a study of CD8 T cells in ankylosing spondylitis. Study results and limitations: Among TCR beta sequences, a motif of several highly homologous variants appeared characteristic of ankylosing spondylitis blood.

TCRdb re-derived calls from the 5' RACE reads in MiXCR, one entry per CDR3 protein. Seen here are over 700,000 distinct CDR3 sequences, roughly 19% observed once, and the top ten hold approximately 18%. No antigen is known for these receptors. Specimen: blood, either unsorted or a sorted T cell fraction (not recorded which). These TCRs come from a male donor with ankylosing spondylitis.

This chain uses TRBV20-1 with TRBJ2-7; 8 bases fit TRBD2. V shed 3 bases, J shed 6 bases, and the junction held 4 bases outside the gene matches. This CDR3 is 12 amino acids long. Germline CDR1 reads DFQATT; CDR2 reads SNEGSKA (reference sequence). For the CDR3, the DNA is TGCAGTGCTAGGCAGCGGGAGTTCGAGCAGTACTTC. This gives the protein CSARQREFEQYF.

The J gene is TRBJ2-7, the V gene TRBV20-1; D uncertain. The ends were cut back, 4 bases at V and 2 bases at J, with 9 bases in the middle. The CDR3 sequence is 12 residues long. CDR1 is DFQATT and CDR2 is SNEGSKA in the germline V gene (reference sequence). Here the CDR3 DNA reads TGCAGTGCTAAGGTTATGGCCTACGAGCAGTACTTC. The encoded protein is CSAKVMAYEQYF.

This clonotype showed up just a few times. The chain is built from TRBV14 and TRBJ2-3, with 7 bases matching TRBD1. Germline CDR1 SGHDN, CDR2 FVKESK. The CDR3 spans 15 residues. With 3 bases clipped from V and 0 bases from J, the junction kept 3 bases outside the gene matches. The CDR3 protein is CASSHPGQSTDTQYF. The CDR3 DNA is TGTGCCAGCAGCCACCCGGGACAGAGCACAGATACGCAGTATTTT. The full variable domain, its missing parts supplied by reference TRBV14 and TRBJ2-3, is EAGVTQFPSHSVIEKGQTVTLRCDPISGHDNLYWYRRVMGKEIKFLLHFVKESKQDESGMPNNRFLAERTGGTYSTLKVQPAELEDSGVYFCASSHPGQSTDTQYFGPGTRLTVL.

The V and J genes are TRBV7-8 and TRBJ1-5; no clear D gene. CDR3 length: 15 amino acids. V lost 1 base to trimming and J lost 5 bases, with 12 bases between them. The germline CDR1 and CDR2 sequences are SGHVS and FQNEAQ. The CDR3 DNA follows: TGTGCCAGCAGCTTAGAAGAAGTAGGAGATCAGCCCCAGCATTTT. Its protein product is CASSLEEVGDQPQHF.

The genes are TRBV4-3 and TRBJ1-5; no reliable D call. CDR3 length: 16 amino acids. Germline assignment: CDR1 LGHNA and CDR2 YSLEER. V lost 2 bases and J lost 5, with 16 bases in between. The CDR3 reads CASSQFRAQDDQPQHF. The CDR3 DNA reads TGCGCCAGCAGCCAATTTAGGGCGCAGGACGATCAGCCCCAGCATTTT.

This clonotype was seen more than once but under ten times. This chain connects TRBV6-2 or TRBV6-3 to TRBJ2-5, with 11 bases lining up with TRBD2. V shed 6 bases and J 4 bases; nucleotides not matched to a gene: 10. Germline V gives CDR1 MNHEY, CDR2 SVGEGT. The CDR3 extends over 16 amino acids. The CDR3 sequence is CASSQQTSGKSETQYF. The CDR3 DNA reads as TGTGCCAGCAGCCAACAGACTAGCGGGAAGTCAGAGACCCAGTACTTC.

The chain has TRBV29-1 and TRBJ2-4; possible D gene TRBD2, 7 bases. CDR3 size: 13 residues. Between the trimmed V and J ends, which lost 6 bases and 7 bases, there was a span of 16 bases. Looked up from germline, CDR1 is SQVTM and CDR2 is ANQGSEA. The CDR3 DNA is TGCAGCGTCGGAGGGGGAGGGGATAACATTCAGTACTTC. Translating it yields CSVGGGGDNIQYF.

This clonotype was counted a single time. As DNA, the CDR3 is TGCGCCAGCAGCCAAAACAGGGGGGCCTCCTACGAGCAGTACTTC. Residues: CASSQNRGASYEQYF. The chain uses TRBV4-3 and TRBJ2-7; 8 bases are shared with TRBD1. Losses at the gene ends were 2 bases for V and 0 bases for J; bases not matched to a gene: 3. CDR3 size: 15 residues. Germline loops: CDR1 LGHNA, CDR2 YSLEER.

This clonotype was counted only a few times. The chain recombines TRBV9 with TRBJ2-3; possible D gene TRBD1, 7 bases. Germline V gives CDR1 SGDLS, CDR2 YYNGEE. The CDR3 covers 14 residues. Trimming took 6 bases from V and 3 from J, leaving 14 bases between them. CDR3 protein: CASTRTGGTDTQYF. CDR3 nucleotide sequence: TGTGCCAGCACCCGGACAGGAGGGACAGATACGCAGTATTTT.

This rearrangement joins TRBV10-3 to TRBJ1-5; D not certain. CDR3 length: 14 residues. The germline CDR1 and CDR2 sequences are ENHRY and SYGVKD. V dropped 6 bases and J dropped 7 bases, with 16 bases sitting between them. CDR3 in DNA: TGTGCCATCAGCGGGGAGGACCCAAGGCAGCCCCAGCATTTT. Its translation: CAISGEDPRQPQHF.

J is TRBJ2-7 and V is TRBV10-3; a possible D gene is TRBD1 (5 bases). Germline CDR1 and CDR2: ENHRY and SYGVKD. Trimming cost V 0 bases and J 3 bases, with 12 bases left between them. This CDR3 comprises 15 residues. The CDR3 loop reads CAISESEVRDYEQYF. The CDR3 DNA is TGTGCCATCAGTGAGTCTGAGGTCAGGGACTACGAGCAGTACTTC.

The rearrangement links TRBV30 to TRBJ1-5, with D unresolved. V was pared by 2 bases and J by 4 bases, with 9 bases between. Germline V gene lookup returns CDR1 GTSNPN and CDR2 SVGIG (reference sequence). The CDR3 length is 13 residues. Written as DNA, the CDR3 is TGTGCCTGGAGTATAAGCAGTAATCAGCCCCAGCATTTT. It codes for CAWSISSNQPQHF.

The chain employs TRBV29-1 and TRBJ2-1; D possibly corresponds to TRBD2 (5 bases). The CDR3 is 14 amino acids. Germline V gene data show CDR1 as SQVTM and CDR2 as ANQGSEA. Trimming shortened V by 7 bases and J by 0 bases, and 13 bases separated the two germline ends. CDR3 DNA sequence: TGCAGCGGGCTCGAGGGAAGCTCCTACAATGAGCAGTTCTTC. Translation: CSGLEGSSYNEQFF.

This clonotype has more than one count but fewer than ten. The chain uses TRBV6-1 and TRBJ1-6; TRBD1 matches at 7 bases. The CDR3 contains 15 residues. Germline loops: CDR1 MNHNS, CDR2 SASEGT. The V segment lost 3 bases and the J segment 6 bases; nucleotides outside the gene matches: 5. The CDR3 is CASSDAAGGNSPLHF. The CDR3 bases are TGTGCCAGCAGTGACGCAGCAGGGGGTAATTCACCCCTCCACTTT.

The sample holds a few counts of this clonotype. The V gene is TRBV5-1, the J gene TRBJ1-2; TRBD1 matches at 9 bases. The CDR3 contains 16 residues. Germline V gene lookup returns CDR1 SGHRS and CDR2 YFSETQ. V trimming: 2 bases; J trimming: 3 bases; junction bases outside the gene matches: 8. The CDR3 coding sequence is TGCGCCAGCAGCTTCCGGGACAGGGAAACTCACTATGGCTACACCTTC. Protein sequence: CASSFRDRETHYGYTF.

This clonotype was counted many times. V is TRBV7-6 and J is TRBJ1-3; no firm D call. CDR3 size: 17 residues. V dropped 2 bases and J dropped 0 bases, with 14 bases sitting between them. From germline, CDR1 is SGHVS and CDR2 FNYEAQ. The CDR3 reads CASSLIEPGFSGNTIYF. The CDR3 nucleotides are TGTGCCAGCAGCTTAATCGAACCGGGGTTCTCTGGAAACACCATATATTTT.

The table lists this clonotype with many counts. The rearrangement joins TRBV15 to TRBJ2-6; 7 positions agree with TRBD1. The length of the CDR3 is 16 residues. With 5 bases clipped from V and 2 bases from J, the junction kept 6 bases outside the gene matches. CDR1 is LNHNV and CDR2 is YYDKDF in the germline V gene (reference sequence). CDR3 nucleotides: TGTGCCACCAGCCCCACGACAGGGACTGGGGCCAACGTCCTGACTTTC. Protein sequence: CATSPTTGTGANVLTF.

This chain links TRBV6-1 with TRBJ2-2, with D unresolved. This CDR3 is built from 15 residues. CDR1 is MNHNS and CDR2 is SASEGT in the germline V gene. V lost 2 bases and J lost 6, with 13 bases in between. CDR3 residues: CASSELYGVPGELFF. The CDR3 nucleotides are TGTGCCAGCAGTGAACTTTATGGGGTACCCGGGGAGCTGTTTTTT.

As regards this clonotype: Germline is not matched at one junction end, which may reflect a read error. The gene calls are TRBV29-1 and TRBJ2-5; D could derive from TRBD1 or TRBD2 (6 bases each). This CDR3 is built from 15 residues. Germline V gene sequence: CDR1 SQVTM, CDR2 ANQGSEA. The CDR3 DNA is TGCAGCGTCGAAGGGACAATTGGTGGAGGGGGGACCCAGTACTTC. This gives the protein CSVEGTIGGGGTQYF.

This chain connects TRBV5-4 to TRBJ2-1; TRBD2 agrees at 8 bases. The trim removed 1 base at V and 6 bases at J, leaving 18 bases unmatched. Germline V gives CDR1 SGHNT, CDR2 YYREEE (reference sequence). CDR3 length: 19 residues. This CDR3 is CASSLFGGSAGTRINEQFF. In nucleotides, the CDR3 is TGTGCCAGCAGCTTGTTCGGGGGTTCCGCCGGGACTAGAATCAATGAGCAGTTCTTC.

This clonotype appeared many times. The chain uses TRBV3-1 and TRBJ1-1; no definite D call. Germline CDR1 and CDR2: LGHDT and YNNKEL (reference sequence). Trimming shortened V by 1 base and J by 4 bases, and 7 bases separated the two germline ends. CDR3 length: 13 amino acids. This CDR3 reads CASSQVRGTEAFF. The CDR3 coding sequence is TGTGCCAGCAGCCAAGTGCGAGGCACTGAAGCTTTCTTT.

This clonotype appeared once. This chain uses TRBV12-3 or TRBV12-4 with TRBJ1-2, with D maybe TRBD1 (5 bases). The V end lost 4 bases, the J end lost 5 bases, and 14 bases lay between the germline ends. The CDR3 consists of 14 residues. CDR3 loop: CASSSQGVGYGYTF. In DNA, the CDR3 is TGTGCCAGCAGTTCCCAGGGAGTTGGTTATGGCTACACCTTC.

The chain has TRBV7-9 and TRBJ2-1; D not certain. In germline, CDR1 is SEHNR, CDR2 FQNEAQ (reference sequence). The length of the CDR3 is 16 residues. The germline V and J ends were trimmed by 2 bases and 9 bases, with 20 bases remaining between them. In nucleotides, the CDR3 is TGTGCCAGCAGCTTACCTGGCGACTCAAGTCATAGTGAGCAGTTCTTC. Amino acid sequence: CASSLPGDSSHSEQFF.

The V gene is TRBV11-2, the J gene TRBJ2-5; 10 nucleotides line up with TRBD1. CDR1 is SGHAT and CDR2 is FQNNGV in the germline V gene. The J segment lost 5 bases and the V segment lost 4 bases, leaving 7 bases of the junction unmatched. CDR3 size: 15 residues. CDR3 residues: CASSSRQGAGETQYF. CDR3 nucleotide sequence: TGTGCCAGCAGCTCCAGACAGGGGGCCGGGGAGACCCAGTACTTC.

V and J are TRBV10-1 and TRBJ2-2; possible D gene TRBD2, 6 bases. This CDR3 comprises 14 residues. Germline-derived CDR1 and CDR2 are WNHNN and SYGVQD (reference sequence). The germline V and J ends were trimmed by 2 bases and 4 bases, with 8 bases remaining between them. The CDR3 nucleotides read TGCGCCAGCAGTGAGAGTAGCGGCACCGGGGAGCTGTTTTTT. Translation: CASSESSGTGELFF.

This clonotype came up a few times. V gene TRBV12-3 or TRBV12-4 combines with J gene TRBJ1-4; a weak D match, TRBD1 (6 bases). The CDR3 is made up of 15 amino acids. Deletions cut 6 bases from V and 5 bases from J, with 16 bases between. CDR3 residues: CASSPWDTPNEKLFF. The CDR3 DNA reads TGTGCCAGCAGCCCATGGGACACACCCAATGAAAAACTGTTTTTT.

This clonotype was detected only a few times. This rearrangement joins TRBV29-1 to TRBJ2-1, with TRBD2 matching over 12 bases. Germline-derived CDR1 and CDR2 are SQVTM and ANQGSEA. The trim removed 6 bases at V and 6 bases at J, leaving 6 bases unmatched. CDR3 length: 14 amino acids. In DNA form, the CDR3 reads TGCAGCGTGCTGACTAGCGGGAGAGGCAATGAGCAGTTCTTC. Translated: CSVLTSGRGNEQFF.

This clonotype showed up just a few times. The chain recombines TRBV2 with TRBJ2-1; 13 bases map to TRBD2. V lost 6 bases, J lost 8 bases, and 10 bases stayed unmatched. Germline V gene data show CDR1 as SNHLY and CDR2 as FYNNEI. This CDR3 contains 16 residues. DNA of the CDR3: TGTGCCAGCAGGCCTCGACTAGCGGGGGGAGGAGATGAGCAGTTCTTC. Encoded protein: CASRPRLAGGGDEQFF.

The chain recombines TRBV19 with TRBJ1-1, with 7 bases lining up with TRBD1. Germline-derived CDR1 and CDR2 are LNHDA and SQIVND (reference sequence). There are 18 residues in the CDR3. Trimming removed 3 bases from V and 0 bases from J; junction bases left unmatched: 13. CDR3 DNA sequence: TGTGCCAGTAGTATCGACCTCTCGGGACAGACAATGAACACTGAAGCTTTCTTT. It translates to CASSIDLSGQTMNTEAFF.

The chain has TRBV5-5 and TRBJ1-3; D remains ambiguous. The CDR3 has 17 amino acids. Germline values: CDR1 SGHKS, CDR2 YYEKEE (reference sequence). With 0 bases removed from V and 0 bases from J, the gap between germline ends came to 13 bases. The CDR3 DNA is TGTGCCAGCAGCTTGGCCCCGAGCGGTAACTCTGGAAACACCATATATTTT. Translation gives CASSLAPSGNSGNTIYF.